This T cell receptor beta chain comes out of a study of blood T cell repertoires in COVID-19 (dated by TCRdb to about 2020). Broadly, across the study: The collaborator samples originated in the United States, Italy and Spain and spanned the acute and convalescent phases of COVID-19. The samples were drawn from two sources: the first 160 participants of the ongoing ImmuneRACE study, and 1,200 or so subjects contributed by 6 global collaborators. A de-identified subject ID, COVID-19 status, age in years and sex were almost always included in the sample metadata. The repertoires were released in a freely available public database meant as a resource for research on the immune response to SARS-CoV-2. The prospective study material was composed of cDNA or gDNA derived from T cells, B-cell-depleted T cells, or PBMCs. Where HLA class I and class II types were available, the types were taken from metadata supplied by the sample provider, not from assay-based typing. The dataset comprised deeply sampled blood TCRbeta repertoires from subjects exposed to, actively infected with, or recovered from COVID-19.

According to the germline V gene (reference sequence), CDR1 reads LGHDT and CDR2 reads YNNKEL. The CDR3 has 16 amino acids, counting the end cysteine and phenylalanine. The read is trimmed to its CDR3 DNA, 48 bases read in frame from base 1. V ends up 3 bases short and J 1 base short, with an unmatched junction base count of 4. What the authors observed across the whole study: Clinical and demographic metadata were provided uncurated, with the amount varying by source and participant.

Participants in the prospective study were enrolled through a virtual design, were aged roughly 18 to 100 years, and lived in roughly 24 United States geographic areas. Cohort assignment in the prospective study relied on participant-reported clinical history from a screening survey and a study questionnaire. Recovered participants in ImmuneRACE Cohort 3 were defined as having two consecutive negative NP/OP PCR tests, clearance from a healthcare professional, or resolution of symptoms. Mobile phlebotomists in the prospective study collected whole blood, serum and a nasopharyngeal or oropharyngeal swab from every participant. Prospective study participants could optionally give additional blood draws and questionnaires over a roughly two-month period. Prospective study blood samples were shipped either frozen or at room temperature before DNA extraction. This clone showed up just once. Its binding antigen is unknown. No much larger clonotype is one base removed from it; base qualities were not supplied.

TCRbeta CDR3 regions were amplified from genomic DNA using the immunoSEQ Assay, a bias-controlled multiplex PCR. The study's processing was this. Nucleated cell counts per sample were estimated from amplification of reference gene primers within the assay. Sequence reads were collapsed and filtered to measure the absolute abundance of every unique TCRbeta CDR3 rearrangement. For each sample, productive Simpson clonality was calculated as the square root of Simpson's diversity index across productive rearrangements. TCRdb's version of the immuneACCESS table is confined to in-frame rearrangements and falls short of the full clone set. An unresolved V gene accounts for under half of the shortfall where checked; the remainder is of unknown origin. The V and J calls and clone size come from that table; D and trimming were worked out from the DNA. For this sample the table gives around 390,000 clones, of which approximately 90% were detected only once. The ten largest clonotypes hold roughly a tenth of the sample.

Recombination linked TRBV3-1 (or the pseudogene TRBV3-2) to TRBJ2-2, with 8 central nucleotides matching TRBD2. The receptor was derived from a woman aged 45-65 years who had recovered from COVID-19. The sample was PBMCs or T cells enriched from blood (not recorded which). The nucleotides read TGTGCCAGCAGCCATTGGCGGGGGGAGAACACCGGGGAGCTGTTTTTT. This gives the protein CASSHWRGENTGELFF.